This TCR beta chain came from a study of cytomegalovirus exposure and HLA in healthy donors. As for the study in general: An earlier analysis found under 130 million unique TCR beta sequences from 150 million to 200 million T cells.

On this clone itself: Its antigen remains unknown.

PCR amplification relied on 60 Vbeta primers (plus 13 Jbeta primers). Clones were sequenced by immunoSEQ multiplex PCR, and TCRdb holds only the in-frame ones, with some missing. The sample lists 90,000 to 95,000 clones, roughly 79% occurring once. Findings of the study overall: The study assumed roughly uniform donor sequencing depth for presence/absence analyses. Some TCR beta chains (around 180 of them) were listed as cytomegalovirus-associated.

The CDR3 extends over 13 amino acids. V was cut by 2 bases and J by 7 bases, with 11 bases left in between. Germline CDR1 is PRHDT and CDR2 is FYEKMQ (reference sequence). This TCR derives from a man aged 25 to 40 in good health and CMV-seronegative. The V and J genes are TRBV13 and TRBJ1-2; D gene unclear. The sequenced material came from PBMCs. CDR3 sequence (DNA): TGTGCCAGCAGCTTATCGGTTCTAGGTGGCTACACCTTC. This codes for CASSLSVLGGYTF.